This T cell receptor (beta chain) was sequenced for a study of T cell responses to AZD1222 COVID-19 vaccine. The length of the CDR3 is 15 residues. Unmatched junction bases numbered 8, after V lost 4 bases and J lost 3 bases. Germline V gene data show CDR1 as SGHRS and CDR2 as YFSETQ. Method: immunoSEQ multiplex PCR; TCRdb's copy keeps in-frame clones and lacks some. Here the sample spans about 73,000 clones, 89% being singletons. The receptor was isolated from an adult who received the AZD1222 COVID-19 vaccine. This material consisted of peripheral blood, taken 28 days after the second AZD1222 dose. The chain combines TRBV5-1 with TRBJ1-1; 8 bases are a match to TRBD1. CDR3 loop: CASSVKQGGYTEAFF. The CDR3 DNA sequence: TGCGCCAGCAGCGTGAAACAGGGGGGATACACTGAAGCTTTCTTT.